Each of the 29 T cell receptor beta chains below was sequenced from the same sample in a study of blood T cells in healthy people across ages. A sample-barcoded 5' primer and a J-beta primer mix were used in a second PCR of roughly 7 to 11 cycles. TCRdb analysed the 5' RACE reads with MiXCR anew, one entry per CDR3 protein. The sample carries hundreds of thousands of distinct CDR3 sequences, about 28% recorded once. The data were also submitted as part of a second study, on T cells of mothers and their children.

The sequencing sample was made of blood. These receptors were obtained from a boy between 2 and 10 years old in good health.

The chain links TRBV6-6 to TRBJ2-3; 11 bases match TRBD2. This CDR3 spans 14 amino acids. Trimming at V came to 8 bases and at J to 8 bases, leaving 9 bases not matched to a gene. Per germline, CDR1 MNHNY and CDR2 SVGAGI (reference sequence). CDR3 region: CASQASGGKGTQYF. The CDR3 DNA sequence: TGTGCCAGCCAGGCTAGCGGGGGGAAGGGTACGCAGTATTTT.

This clonotype came up a few times. Here the CDR3 reads CASSYDLRRKLFF. The CDR3 DNA follows: TGTGCCAGCAGTTATGACCTGAGGAGAAAACTGTTTTTT. J is TRBJ1-4 and V is TRBV6-2 or TRBV6-3; no firm D call. Between the trimmed V and J ends, which lost 3 bases and 10 bases, there was a span of 12 bases. The germline gives CDR1 MNHEY, CDR2 SVGEGT. This CDR3 spans 13 amino acids.

The genes are TRBV27 and TRBJ2-2; the D gene is possibly TRBD1 (6 bases). The CDR3 is 14 residues long. Germline CDR1 and CDR2: MNHEY and SMNVEV (reference sequence). V was shortened by 5 bases and J by 5 bases, with 12 bases between the two germline ends. The CDR3 sequence: CASSLGGWTGELFF. The CDR3 nucleotides read TGTGCCAGCAGTCTAGGGGGTTGGACCGGGGAGCTGTTTTTT.

As for this clonotype: One junction end does not reproduce the germline sequence, and a read error may be involved. The chain is built from TRBV7-6 and TRBJ2-7; weak D call: TRBD2 (6 bases). Germline values: CDR1 SGHVS, CDR2 FNYEAQ. The CDR3 extends over 14 amino acids. As DNA, the CDR3 is TGTGCCAGCAGCTTATTTCTTAGCGGATACGAGCAGTGCTTC. Its translation is CASSLFLSGYEQCF.

The chain employs TRBV27 and TRBJ2-7, with D possibly being TRBD2 (5 bases). CDR1 and CDR2 (germline): MNHEY, SMNVEV (reference sequence). The germline V and J ends were trimmed by 3 bases and 1 base, with 13 bases remaining between them. The CDR3 is 15 residues long. CDR3 region: CASSFTGVLSYEQYF. CDR3 bases: TGTGCCAGCAGTTTCACCGGGGTGCTTTCCTACGAGCAGTACTTC.

This clonotype was seen only once. This rearrangement joins TRBV10-3 to TRBJ2-7; 12 nucleotides align to TRBD2. This CDR3 has 16 amino acids. Germline V CDR1 and CDR2: ENHRY, SYGVKD. The J segment lost 1 base and the V segment lost 1 base, leaving 2 bases of the junction unmatched. The CDR3 region has the DNA TGTGCCATCAGTGAGTGGACTAGCGGGGTTTCCTACGAGCAGTACTTC. As protein: CAISEWTSGVSYEQYF.

The V call is TRBV5-1, the J call TRBJ2-4; 9 bases agree with TRBD2. The V gene's germline CDR1 is SGHRS and CDR2 YFSETQ. Trimming cost V 0 bases and J 3 bases; bases outside gene matches: 10. This CDR3 has 18 residues. The DNA of the CDR3 is TGCGCCAGCAGCTTGGGTCTAGCGGGATTCGTGGGCAAAAACATTCAGTACTTC. Translated: CASSLGLAGFVGKNIQYF.

The genes are TRBV25-1 and TRBJ2-5; 7 bases fit TRBD2. The length of the CDR3 is 15 residues. The germline V gene has CDR1 MGHDK and CDR2 SYGVNS. V was pared by 4 bases and J by 3 bases, with 8 bases of the junction left unmatched. The CDR3 DNA sequence: TGTGCCAGCAGTGCTACGCGGGAGCGGGAAGAGACCCAGTACTTC. Protein: CASSATREREETQYF.

This rearrangement joins TRBV28 to TRBJ1-2; no clear D. Deletions cut 6 bases from V and 2 bases from J, with 13 bases between. Germline-derived CDR1 and CDR2 are MDHEN and SYDVKM. The CDR3 loop spans 14 amino acids. The CDR3 here is CASSPLLGNYGYTF. The CDR3 nucleotides read TGTGCCAGCAGCCCCCTACTCGGAAACTATGGCTACACCTTC.

This clonotype was counted a few times. The genes are TRBV5-6 and TRBJ1-3; maybe TRBD1 (6 bases). Trimming pared 2 bases from V and 7 bases from J, leaving 16 bases between. Germline values: CDR1 SGHDT, CDR2 YYEEEE. There are 15 residues in the CDR3. This chain's CDR3 is CASSFVQGSRNTIYF. CDR3 DNA sequence: TGTGCCAGCAGCTTCGTTCAGGGGAGCCGGAACACCATATATTTT.

This clonotype was detected only a few times. The gene calls are TRBV10-3 and TRBJ2-6, with TRBD1 as a possible D gene (6 bases). Germline CDR1 reads ENHRY; CDR2 reads SYGVKD. V lost 10 bases, J lost 6 bases, and 25 bases lay in between. The CDR3 is 17 residues long. The CDR3 nucleotides read TGTGCCACCTCATACCTAACACAGGGCTGGGCGGCCAACGTCCTGACTTTC. Its translation is CATSYLTQGWAANVLTF.

The chain carries TRBV9 and TRBJ1-1; no reliable D call. This CDR3 region has 15 residues. Germline V lookup: CDR1 SGDLS, CDR2 YYNGEE. V was pared by 0 bases and J by 5 bases, with 14 bases between. CDR3 protein: CASSVADGGGTEAFF. The CDR3 nucleotides are TGTGCCAGCAGCGTAGCTGACGGAGGAGGTACTGAAGCTTTCTTT. Drawing the rest from reference TRBV9 and TRBJ1-1, the complete variable domain is DSGVTQTPKHLITATGQRVTLRCSPRSGDLSVYWYQQSLDQGLQFLIQYYNGEERAKGNILERFSAQQFPDLHSELNLSSLELGDSALYFCASSVADGGGTEAFFGQGTRLTVV.

V is TRBV3-1 and J is TRBJ1-1; D call uncertain. Per germline, CDR1 LGHDT and CDR2 YNNKEL (reference sequence). V lost 3 bases, J lost 6 bases, and 11 bases lay in between. The CDR3 runs to 13 residues. The CDR3 bases are TGTGCCAGCAGCCAGGAGATAGGAGCTGAAGCTTTCTTT. Translated, it gives CASSQEIGAEAFF.

The table lists this clonotype with a few counts. V is TRBV20-1 and J is TRBJ2-5; 7 nucleotides match TRBD2. Germline-derived CDR1 and CDR2 are DFQATT and SNEGSKA (reference sequence). V shed 5 bases, J shed 0 bases, and the junction held 3 bases outside the gene matches. The CDR3 is 13 amino acids. CDR3 sequence: CSAGGGYQETQYF. The CDR3 DNA reads as TGCAGTGCTGGGGGGGGGTACCAAGAGACCCAGTACTTC.

The chain carries TRBV30 and TRBJ1-4; 10 bases fit TRBD1. The CDR3 contains 16 residues. Germline CDR1 and CDR2: GTSNPN and SVGIG (reference sequence). V lost 3 bases, J lost 7 bases, and 11 bases stayed unmatched. The CDR3, as DNA: TGTGCCTGGAGCCGGGACAGGGGACCCCCTGGTGAAAAACTGTTTTTT. Translated: CAWSRDRGPPGEKLFF. Variable domain in full (rest from reference TRBV30 and TRBJ1-4): SQTIHQWPATLVQPVGSPLSLECTVEGTSNPNLYWYRQAAGRGLQLLFYSVGIGQISSEVPQNLSASRPQDRQFILSSKKLLLSDSGFYLCAWSRDRGPPGEKLFFGSGTQLSVL.

A note on this clonotype: A much larger clone lies a single base off, so this may be a read error. The V and J genes are TRBV7-7 and TRBJ2-1; D gene unclear. The closer fit of TRBJ2-5 to the DNA end suggests the J call may be wrong. CDR1 is SSHAT and CDR2 is FNYEAQ in the germline V gene (reference sequence). CDR3 size: 15 residues. This chain's CDR3 is CASSSGRTFRETQYF. As DNA, the CDR3 is TGTGCCAGCAGCTCAGGACGGACCTTTCGAGAGACCCAGTACTTC.

A few counts support this clonotype. This sequence joins TRBV6-1 and TRBJ2-3, with D possibly being TRBD2 (5 bases). The CDR3 has 13 residues. Germline V gene sequence: CDR1 MNHNS, CDR2 SASEGT. Trimming left V 7 bases short and J 4 bases short, with 12 bases between. The CDR3 loop reads CASMSAGPDTQYF. DNA of the CDR3: TGTGCCAGCATGAGCGCGGGCCCAGATACGCAGTATTTT.

The chain joins TRBV10-3 to TRBJ2-5; D not certain. Matching the DNA end better, TRBJ2-1 makes the J call doubtful. CDR1 is ENHRY, CDR2 SYGVKD, per germline. This CDR3 has 12 residues. The CDR3 loop is CAISEYGNEQFF. The CDR3, as DNA: TGTGCCATCAGTGAGTACGGGAATGAGCAGTTCTTC.

In this sample, this clonotype turned up once. The rearrangement links TRBV15 to TRBJ1-4; the D is unclear. Per germline, CDR1 LNHNV and CDR2 YYDKDF (reference sequence). The CDR3 length is 15 residues. Between the trimmed V and J ends, which lost 1 base and 7 bases, there was a span of 13 bases. The CDR3 nucleotides read TGTGCCACCAGCAGAGCCGTCACGAAGGGTGAAAAACTGTTTTTT. This sequence encodes CATSRAVTKGEKLFF.

This clonotype came up a few times. The V gene is TRBV6-1, the J gene TRBJ2-2; TRBD2 aligns across 8 bases. V trimming: 5 bases; J trimming: 3 bases; junction bases outside the gene matches: 17. The CDR3 runs to 19 residues. Germline V gives CDR1 MNHNS, CDR2 SASEGT. The CDR3 sequence: CASSTNRGGQAVDTGELFF. CDR3 coding DNA: TGTGCCAGCAGTACCAACCGGGGGGGGCAAGCAGTCGACACCGGGGAGCTGTTTTTT.

The genes are TRBV19 and TRBJ2-6; D not certain. The V end lost 3 bases, the J end lost 4 bases, and 10 bases lay between the germline ends. CDR1 and CDR2 from the germline V gene are LNHDA and SQIVND (reference sequence). This CDR3 contains 15 residues. CDR3 DNA: TGTGCCAGTAGTATGCGCAGATCCGGGGCCAACGTCCTGACTTTC. It translates to CASSMRRSGANVLTF.

This rearrangement joins TRBV2 to TRBJ2-7; TRBD2 is a possible D gene (6 bases). This CDR3 is built from 14 residues. In germline, CDR1 is SNHLY, CDR2 FYNNEI. V dropped 6 bases and J dropped 2 bases, with 14 bases sitting between them. The CDR3, as DNA: TGTGCCAGCAGAGCCGCATCGGGGGCCTACGAGCAGTACTTC. The encoded protein is CASRAASGAYEQYF.

This rearrangement joins TRBV7-9 to TRBJ2-4; 8 nucleotides agree with TRBD1. The germline CDR1 and CDR2 sequences are SEHNR and FQNEAQ (reference sequence). Losses at the gene ends were 5 bases for V and 9 bases for J; bases not matched to a gene: 12. The CDR3 has 15 residues. CDR3: CASSPPGAGGVIQYF. DNA for the CDR3: TGTGCCAGCAGCCCCCCGGGCGCAGGGGGCGTCATTCAGTACTTC.

For this clonotype: Since no conserved phenylalanine or tryptophan closes the CDR3, a read error is the likely cause. The genes are TRBV18 and TRBJ1-5, with 11 bases aligning to TRBD1. J lost 7 bases, V lost 3 bases, and 5 bases had no gene match. This CDR3 comprises 15 residues. Germline lookup yields CDR1 KGHSH and CDR2 LQKENI. Written as DNA, the CDR3 is TGTGCCAGCTCACCCGGACAGGGGGCCCCACAGCCCCAGCATCTT. It translates to CASSPGQGAPQPQHL.

This clonotype is a singleton in its sample. CDR3 nucleotide sequence: TGCGCCAGCAGCTGGCCCGCCGGGGAGCGGGAGGGGAAGTATTTT. Its translation: CASSWPAGEREGKYF. V gene TRBV5-1 combines with J gene TRBJ2-3, with 10 bases lining up with TRBD2. Germline lookup yields CDR1 SGHRS and CDR2 YFSETQ. CDR3 size: 15 residues. Losses at the gene ends were 3 bases for V and 13 bases for J; bases not matched to a gene: 14.

The chain uses TRBV6-1 and TRBJ2-5; TRBD2 aligns across 7 bases. The CDR3 loop spans 15 amino acids. The V and J ends lost 4 bases and 2 bases, in that order; junction bases with no gene match: 7. CDR1 and CDR2 (germline): MNHNS, SASEGT. This CDR3 is CASSVGGLPQETQYF. The CDR3 bases are TGTGCCAGCAGTGTGGGAGGGCTCCCACAAGAGACCCAGTACTTC.

The rearrangement links TRBV7-8 to TRBJ1-1; tentative D call: TRBD1 (5 bases). The CDR3 sequence is 14 residues long. Trimming stripped 2 bases from V and 7 bases from J, with 14 bases between. Looked up from germline, CDR1 is SGHVS and CDR2 is FQNEAQ. This CDR3 reads CASSLSGLGVEAFF. CDR3 bases: TGTGCCAGCAGCTTATCAGGGTTAGGGGTTGAAGCTTTCTTT.

This clonotype has only a few counts. The chain couples TRBV29-1 to TRBJ2-7; D might be TRBD1 (6 bases). V was shortened by 2 bases and J by 4 bases, with 15 bases between the two germline ends. Germline assignment: CDR1 SQVTM and CDR2 ANQGSEA. The CDR3 totals 14 residues. Written as DNA, the CDR3 is TGCAGCGTTGAACGCAGGGAACAGGGATACGAGCAGTACTTC. Encoded protein: CSVERREQGYEQYF.

This clonotype was seen a handful of times. The chain joins TRBV6-1 to TRBJ1-3; 8 bases fit TRBD1. The CDR3 extends over 15 amino acids. J lost 5 bases, V lost 6 bases, and 9 bases had no gene match. CDR1 MNHNS and CDR2 SASEGT come from the germline V gene. CDR3 sequence: CASSARDRSRNTIYF. In DNA, the CDR3 is TGTGCCAGCAGCGCTCGGGACAGGTCTCGAAACACCATATATTTT.